This T cell receptor beta chain originates from a study of cytomegalovirus exposure and HLA in healthy donors. As for the study in general: The study's early data release held some 85 million unique TCRs from HLA-typed donors.

Study outcomes and limitations: In a later analysis, most CMV-associated TCR beta chains appeared HLA-restricted. The investigators catalogued 164 TCR beta chains as cytomegalovirus-associated.

This clone has just one count. Its antigen remains unknown. Donors in the study were healthy people who gave bone marrow. 13 Jbeta primers and 60 Vbeta primers were used for the PCR. Repertoires were generated with immunoSEQ multiplex PCR, while TCRdb's copy carries only in-frame clones and drops some. This table has about 150,000 clones, approximately 84% appearing once. This clonotype was sampled from a girl between 10 and 17 years old in good health and CMV-seropositive. What was sequenced was PBMCs.

CDR3 coding DNA: TGTGCCAGCAGCTATCCGGGACAGTATAATTCACCCCTCCACTTT. Translating gives CASSYPGQYNSPLHF. The chain recombines TRBV11-2 with TRBJ1-6, with TRBD1 matching 7 bases. CDR1 SGHAT and CDR2 FQNNGV come from the germline V gene. CDR3 length equals 15 residues. The J segment lost 4 bases and the V segment lost 4 bases, leaving 4 bases of the junction unmatched.